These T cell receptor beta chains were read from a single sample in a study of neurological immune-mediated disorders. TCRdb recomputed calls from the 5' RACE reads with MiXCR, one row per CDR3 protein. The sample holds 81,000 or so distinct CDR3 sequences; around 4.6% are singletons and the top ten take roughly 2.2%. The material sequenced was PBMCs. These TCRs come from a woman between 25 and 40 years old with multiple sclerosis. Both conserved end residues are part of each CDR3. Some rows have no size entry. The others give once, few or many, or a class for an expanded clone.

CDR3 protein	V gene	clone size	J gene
CASSFPPGMGIEETQYF	TRBV7-9	many	TRBJ2-5
CASSYSTGVTEAFF	TRBV6-5	.	TRBJ1-1
CASSLLTGTGAHYGYTF	TRBV5-1	many	TRBJ1-2
CASSPSQGANVLTF	TRBV18	many	TRBJ2-6
CASISQTDPVWGTDTQYF	TRBV6-1	many	TRBJ2-3
CASSEGARYGYTF	TRBV18	few	TRBJ1-2
CASSPGGVEQFF	TRBV5-1	few	TRBJ2-1
CSAVRGDTQYF	TRBV20-1	many	TRBJ2-3
CASSFGGAKTDTQYF	TRBV27	many	TRBJ2-3
CASRGQDGGTQYF	TRBV6-6	.	TRBJ2-5
CASSLAGGGNEQFF	TRBV5-1	many	TRBJ2-1
CASSYSIWGDSSYNEQFF	TRBV6-2/TRBV6-3	many	TRBJ2-1
CSARPGTGGGEQYF	TRBV20-1	many	TRBJ2-7
CASSQGGNEQFF	TRBV3-1	many	TRBJ2-1
CASSYSRATEAFF	TRBV6-5	many	TRBJ1-1
CASSRTGPGGDLETQYF	TRBV27	many	TRBJ2-5
CASSPSGQGYTEAFF	TRBV5-1	many	TRBJ1-1
CSASTSGGTDTQYF	TRBV20-1	many	TRBJ2-3
CASSLGQPYEQYF	TRBV12-3/TRBV12-4	many	TRBJ2-7
CASSLEGVNTGELFF	TRBV5-1	many	TRBJ2-2
CASSLEGRGDNEQFF	TRBV7-9	.	TRBJ2-1
CASSENAAQVGNTIYF	TRBV5-6	many	TRBJ1-3
CASSSDMNTEAFF	TRBV18	few	TRBJ1-1
CASSSRGLDGYTF	TRBV12-3/TRBV12-4	.	TRBJ1-2
CSADRDPAGETQYF	TRBV20-1	few	TRBJ2-5
CASSGGAKADTQYF	TRBV7-8	.	TRBJ2-3
CASSLGDNPYNEQFF	TRBV5-1	many	TRBJ2-1
CASSESRQGHGYTF	TRBV10-1	many	TRBJ1-2
CASSNRDRGPETQYF	TRBV5-1	many	TRBJ2-5
CSARVGGAGNTEAFF	TRBV20-1	.	TRBJ1-1
CASSLPQGLGPTEAFF	TRBV5-1	many	TRBJ1-1
CASSSKRNTEAFF	TRBV11-3	many	TRBJ1-1
CSARDRLAINTDTQYF	TRBV20-1	many	TRBJ2-3
CASRTGQGDEQFF	TRBV12-3/TRBV12-4	few	TRBJ2-1
CASSNSNQPQHF	TRBV12-3/TRBV12-4	many	TRBJ1-5
CASSFGGQGVYGYTF	TRBV27	.	TRBJ1-2
CASSLMQGRSYEQYF	TRBV5-1	many	TRBJ2-7
CASSYNGTKTTYEQYF	TRBV5-1	.	TRBJ2-7
CASRGQYYGYTF	TRBV28	many	TRBJ1-2
CSARGQETGNTIYF	TRBV20-1	many	TRBJ1-3
CASRPTGGSTDTQYF	TRBV28	many	TRBJ2-3
CSLPAEGADTQYF	TRBV20-1	many	TRBJ2-3
CASSHPTLDPDTQYF	TRBV5-4	many	TRBJ2-3
CASSFGTPGNTIYF	TRBV12-3/TRBV12-4	few	TRBJ1-3